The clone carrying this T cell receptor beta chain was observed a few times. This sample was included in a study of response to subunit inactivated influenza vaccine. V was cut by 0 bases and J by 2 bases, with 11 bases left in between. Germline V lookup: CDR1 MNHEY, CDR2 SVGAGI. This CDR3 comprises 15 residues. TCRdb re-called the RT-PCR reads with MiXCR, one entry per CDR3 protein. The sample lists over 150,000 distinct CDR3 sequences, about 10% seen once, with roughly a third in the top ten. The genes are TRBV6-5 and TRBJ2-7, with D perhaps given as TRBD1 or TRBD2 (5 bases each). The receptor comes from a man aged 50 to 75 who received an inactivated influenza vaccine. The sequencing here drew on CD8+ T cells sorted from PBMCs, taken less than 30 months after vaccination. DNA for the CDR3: TGTGCCAGCAGTTACTCTCCAGGGACGACCTACGAGCAGTACTTC. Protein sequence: CASSYSPGTTYEQYF.